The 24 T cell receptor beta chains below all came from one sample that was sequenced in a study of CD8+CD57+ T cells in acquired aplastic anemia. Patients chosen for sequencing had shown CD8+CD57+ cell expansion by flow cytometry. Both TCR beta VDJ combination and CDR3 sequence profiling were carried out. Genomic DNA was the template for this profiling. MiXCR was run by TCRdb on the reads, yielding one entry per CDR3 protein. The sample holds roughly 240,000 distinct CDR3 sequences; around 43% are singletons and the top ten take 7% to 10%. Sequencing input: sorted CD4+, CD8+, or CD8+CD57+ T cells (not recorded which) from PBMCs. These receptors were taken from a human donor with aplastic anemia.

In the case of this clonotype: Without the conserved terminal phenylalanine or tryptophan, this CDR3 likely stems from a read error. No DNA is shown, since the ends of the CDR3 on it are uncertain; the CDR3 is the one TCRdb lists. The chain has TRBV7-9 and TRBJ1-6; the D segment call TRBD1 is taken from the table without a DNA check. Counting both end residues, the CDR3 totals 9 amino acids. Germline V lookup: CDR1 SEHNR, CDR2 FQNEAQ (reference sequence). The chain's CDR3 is CASSSPDSA.

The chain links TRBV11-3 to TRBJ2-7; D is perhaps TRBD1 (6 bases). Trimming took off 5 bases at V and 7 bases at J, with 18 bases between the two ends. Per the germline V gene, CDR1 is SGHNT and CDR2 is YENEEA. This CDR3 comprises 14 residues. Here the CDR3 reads CASSTFSDSYEQYF. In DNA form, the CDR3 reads TGTGCCAGCAGCACTTTCTCGGACAGTTATGAGCAGTACTTC.

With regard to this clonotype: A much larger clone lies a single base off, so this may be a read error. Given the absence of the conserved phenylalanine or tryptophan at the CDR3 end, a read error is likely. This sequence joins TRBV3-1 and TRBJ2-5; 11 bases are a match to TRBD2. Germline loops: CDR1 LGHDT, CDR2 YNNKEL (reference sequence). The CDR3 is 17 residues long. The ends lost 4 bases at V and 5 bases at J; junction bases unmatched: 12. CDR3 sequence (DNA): TGTGCCAGCAGCCTGGTTAGCGGGAGGGCCTTCGGGGAGACCCAGTACTTG. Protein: CASSLVSGRAFGETQYL.

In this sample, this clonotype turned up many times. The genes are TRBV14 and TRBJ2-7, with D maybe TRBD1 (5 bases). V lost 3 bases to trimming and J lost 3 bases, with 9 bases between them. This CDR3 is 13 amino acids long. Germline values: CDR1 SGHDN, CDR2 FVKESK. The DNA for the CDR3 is TGTGCCAGCAGCCACACGACAGACTACGAGCAGTACTTC. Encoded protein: CASSHTTDYEQYF.

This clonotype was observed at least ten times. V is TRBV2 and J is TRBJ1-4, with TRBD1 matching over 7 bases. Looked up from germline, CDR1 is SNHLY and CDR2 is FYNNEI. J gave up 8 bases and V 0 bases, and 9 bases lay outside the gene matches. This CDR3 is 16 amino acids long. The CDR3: CASSEAGQGGGEKLFF. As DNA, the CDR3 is TGTGCCAGCAGTGAAGCTGGCCAGGGGGGGGGGGAAAAACTGTTTTTT.

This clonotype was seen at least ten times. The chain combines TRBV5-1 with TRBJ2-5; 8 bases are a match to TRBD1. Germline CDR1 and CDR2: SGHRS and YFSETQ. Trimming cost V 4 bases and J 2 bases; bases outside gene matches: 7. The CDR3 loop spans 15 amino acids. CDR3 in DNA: TGCGCCAGCAGCCTGGACAGGGTGGGACAAGAGACCCAGTACTTC. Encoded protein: CASSLDRVGQETQYF.

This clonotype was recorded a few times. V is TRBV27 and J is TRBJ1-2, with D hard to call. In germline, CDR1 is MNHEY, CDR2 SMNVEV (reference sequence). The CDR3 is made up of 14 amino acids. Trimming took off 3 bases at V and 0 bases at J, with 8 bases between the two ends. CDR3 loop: CASSFHSTNYGYTF. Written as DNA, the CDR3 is TGTGCCAGCAGTTTTCATTCAACTAACTATGGCTACACCTTC.

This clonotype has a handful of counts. For the CDR3, the DNA is TGTGCCAGCAGCCCAAGAGAGACCCAGTACTTC. Amino acids: CASSPRETQYF. The rearrangement uses TRBV7-9 and TRBJ2-5; no clear D. The V end was cut by 5 bases, the J end by 4 bases, with 5 bases between. The CDR3 runs 11 residues. Looked up from germline, CDR1 is SEHNR and CDR2 is FQNEAQ (reference sequence).

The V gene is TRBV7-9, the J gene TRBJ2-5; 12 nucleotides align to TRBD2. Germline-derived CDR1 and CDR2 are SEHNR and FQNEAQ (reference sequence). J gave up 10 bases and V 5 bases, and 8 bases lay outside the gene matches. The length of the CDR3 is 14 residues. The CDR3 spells CASSPASGRGNQYF. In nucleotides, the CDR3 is TGTGCCAGCAGCCCCGCTAGCGGGAGGGGCAACCAGTACTTC.

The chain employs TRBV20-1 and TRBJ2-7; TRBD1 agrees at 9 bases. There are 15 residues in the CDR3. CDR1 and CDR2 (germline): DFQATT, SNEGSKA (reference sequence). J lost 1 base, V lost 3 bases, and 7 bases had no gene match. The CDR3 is CSASKGQGGSYEQYF. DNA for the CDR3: TGCAGTGCTAGTAAGGGACAGGGAGGTTCCTACGAGCAGTACTTC.

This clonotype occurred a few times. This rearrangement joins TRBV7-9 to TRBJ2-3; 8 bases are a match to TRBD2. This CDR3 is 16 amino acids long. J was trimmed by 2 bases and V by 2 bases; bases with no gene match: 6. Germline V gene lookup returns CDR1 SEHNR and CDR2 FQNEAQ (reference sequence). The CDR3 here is CASSLTIGLATDTQYF. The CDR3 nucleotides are TGTGCCAGCAGCTTAACCATCGGACTAGCCACAGATACGCAGTATTTT.

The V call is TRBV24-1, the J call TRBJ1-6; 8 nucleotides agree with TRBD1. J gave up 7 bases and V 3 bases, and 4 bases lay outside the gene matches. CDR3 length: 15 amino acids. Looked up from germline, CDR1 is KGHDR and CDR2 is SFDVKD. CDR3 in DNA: TGTGCCACCAGTGATCCCGGGACAGGCAATTCACCCCTCCACTTT. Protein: CATSDPGTGNSPLHF.

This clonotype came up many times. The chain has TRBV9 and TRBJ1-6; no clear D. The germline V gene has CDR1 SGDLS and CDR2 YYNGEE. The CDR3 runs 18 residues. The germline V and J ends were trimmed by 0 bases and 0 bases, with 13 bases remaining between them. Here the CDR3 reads CASSVAETQSSYNSPLHF. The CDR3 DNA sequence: TGTGCCAGCAGCGTAGCCGAGACGCAGAGCTCCTATAATTCACCCCTCCACTTT. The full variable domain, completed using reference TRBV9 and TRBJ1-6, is DSGVTQTPKHLITATGQRVTLRCSPRSGDLSVYWYQQSLDQGLQFLIQYYNGEERAKGNILERFSAQQFPDLHSELNLSSLELGDSALYFCASSVAETQSSYNSPLHFGNGTRLTVT.

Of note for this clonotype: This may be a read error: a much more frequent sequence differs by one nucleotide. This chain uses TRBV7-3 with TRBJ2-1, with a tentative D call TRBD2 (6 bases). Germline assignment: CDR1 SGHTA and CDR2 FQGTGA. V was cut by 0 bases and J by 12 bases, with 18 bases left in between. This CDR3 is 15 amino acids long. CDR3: CASSLTVGRKDGQFF. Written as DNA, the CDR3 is TGTGCCAGCAGCTTAACAGTGGGGAGGAAGGATGGGCAGTTCTTC.

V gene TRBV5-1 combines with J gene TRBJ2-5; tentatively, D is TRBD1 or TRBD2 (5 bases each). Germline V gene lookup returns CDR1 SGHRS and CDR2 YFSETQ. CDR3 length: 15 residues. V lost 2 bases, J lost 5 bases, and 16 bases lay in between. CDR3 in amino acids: CASSLYRTPGETQYF. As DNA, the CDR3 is TGCGCCAGCAGCTTATACAGGACCCCGGGGGAGACCCAGTACTTC. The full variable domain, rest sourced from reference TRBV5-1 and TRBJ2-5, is KAGVTQTPRYLIKTRGQQVTLSCSPISGHRSVSWYQQTPGQGLQFLFEYFSETQRNKGNFPGRFSGRQFSNSRSEMNVSTLELGDSALYLCASSLYRTPGETQYFGPGTRLLVL.

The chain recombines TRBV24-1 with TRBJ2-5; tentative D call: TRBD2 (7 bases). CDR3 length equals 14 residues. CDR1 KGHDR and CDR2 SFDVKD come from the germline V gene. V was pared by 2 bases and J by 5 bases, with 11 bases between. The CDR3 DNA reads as TGTGCCACCAGTGATTCTAGGGGGGGGGAGACCCAGTACTTC. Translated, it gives CATSDSRGGETQYF.

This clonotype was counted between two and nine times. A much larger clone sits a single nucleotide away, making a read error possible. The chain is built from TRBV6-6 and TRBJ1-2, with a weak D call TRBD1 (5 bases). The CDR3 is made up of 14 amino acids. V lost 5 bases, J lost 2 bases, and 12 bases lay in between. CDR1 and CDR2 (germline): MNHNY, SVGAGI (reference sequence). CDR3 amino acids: CASSVRDWNYGYTF. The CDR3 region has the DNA TGTGCCAGCAGTGTTCGGGACTGGAACTATGGCTACACCTTC.

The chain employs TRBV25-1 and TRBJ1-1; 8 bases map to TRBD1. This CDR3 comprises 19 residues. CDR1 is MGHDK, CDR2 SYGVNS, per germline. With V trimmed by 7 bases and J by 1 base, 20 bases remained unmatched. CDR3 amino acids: CASTVGPPGGPGGNTEAFF. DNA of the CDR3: TGTGCCAGCACCGTCGGCCCCCCAGGGGGCCCAGGAGGGAACACTGAAGCTTTCTTT.

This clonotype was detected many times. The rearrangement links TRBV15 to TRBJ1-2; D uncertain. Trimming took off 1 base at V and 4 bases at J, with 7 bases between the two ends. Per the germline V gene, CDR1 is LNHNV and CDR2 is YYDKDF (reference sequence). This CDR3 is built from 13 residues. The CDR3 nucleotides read TGTGCCACCAGCAGAGGCCCTTTCTATGGCTACACCTTC. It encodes CATSRGPFYGYTF.

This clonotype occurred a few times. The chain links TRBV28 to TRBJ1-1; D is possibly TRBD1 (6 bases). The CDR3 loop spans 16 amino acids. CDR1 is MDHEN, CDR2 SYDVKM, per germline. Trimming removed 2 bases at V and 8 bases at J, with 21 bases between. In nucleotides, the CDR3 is TGTGCCAGCAGTTTAGAGGGGGGGAATAGGAAGTACGAAGCTTTCTTT. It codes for CASSLEGGNRKYEAFF.

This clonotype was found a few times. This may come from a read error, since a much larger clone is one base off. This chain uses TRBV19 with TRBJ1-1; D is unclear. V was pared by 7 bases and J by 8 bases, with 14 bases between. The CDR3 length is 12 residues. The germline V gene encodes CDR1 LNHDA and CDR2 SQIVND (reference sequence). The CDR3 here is CASKGPPPEAFF. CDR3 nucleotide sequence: TGTGCCAGTAAAGGCCCTCCACCCGAAGCTTTCTTT. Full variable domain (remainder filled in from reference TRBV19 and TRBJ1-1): DGGITQSPKYLFRKEGQNVTLSCEQNLNHDAMYWYRQDPGQGLRLIYYSQIVNDFQKGDIAEGYSVSREKKESFPLTVTSAQKNPTAFYLCASKGPPPEAFFGQGTRLTVV.

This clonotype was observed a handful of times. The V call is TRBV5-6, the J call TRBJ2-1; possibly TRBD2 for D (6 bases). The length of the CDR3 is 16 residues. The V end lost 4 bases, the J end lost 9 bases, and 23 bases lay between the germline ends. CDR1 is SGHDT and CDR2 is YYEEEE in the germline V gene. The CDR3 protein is CASSLLPGSGFREQFF. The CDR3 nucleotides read TGTGCCAGCAGCCTACTCCCCGGGAGTGGCTTCCGTGAGCAGTTCTTC.

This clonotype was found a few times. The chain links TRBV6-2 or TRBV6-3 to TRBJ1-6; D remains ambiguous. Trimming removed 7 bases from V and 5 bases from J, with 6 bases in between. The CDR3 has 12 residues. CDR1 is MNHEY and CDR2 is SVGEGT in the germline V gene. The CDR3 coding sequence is TGTGCCAGCAACCTCGATAATTCACCCCTCCACTTT. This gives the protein CASNLDNSPLHF.

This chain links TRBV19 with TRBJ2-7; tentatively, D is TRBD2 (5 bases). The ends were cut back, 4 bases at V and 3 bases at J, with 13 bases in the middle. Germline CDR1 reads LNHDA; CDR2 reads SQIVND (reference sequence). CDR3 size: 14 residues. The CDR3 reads CASSTDAGHYEQYF. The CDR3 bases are TGTGCCAGTAGTACCGACGCGGGCCACTACGAGCAGTACTTC.